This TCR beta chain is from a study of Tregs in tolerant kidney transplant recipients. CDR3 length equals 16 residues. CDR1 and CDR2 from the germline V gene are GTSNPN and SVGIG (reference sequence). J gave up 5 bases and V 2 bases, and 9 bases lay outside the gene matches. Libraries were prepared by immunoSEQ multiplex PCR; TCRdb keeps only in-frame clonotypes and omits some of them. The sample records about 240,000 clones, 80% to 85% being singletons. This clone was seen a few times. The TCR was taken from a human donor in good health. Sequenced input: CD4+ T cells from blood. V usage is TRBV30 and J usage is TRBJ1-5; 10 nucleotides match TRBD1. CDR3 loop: CAWSPQDRGMYQPQHF. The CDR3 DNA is TGTGCCTGGAGTCCCCAGGACAGGGGGATGTATCAGCCCCAGCATTTT.